This T cell receptor (beta chain) was recovered during a study of cytomegalovirus exposure and HLA in healthy donors. V trimming: 4 bases; J trimming: 0 bases; junction bases outside the gene matches: 3. The germline CDR1 and CDR2 sequences are MGHRA and YSYEKL. CDR3 length: 16 amino acids. Generated by immunoSEQ multiplex PCR, the TCRdb table keeps only in-frame clones and is missing some. The data contain about 310,000 clones, approximately 88% of them singletons. The TCR comes from a man aged 30-40 years in good health and CMV-seronegative. The chain uses TRBV4-1 and TRBJ1-1; 12 nucleotides agree with TRBD1. What was sequenced was PBMCs. The CDR3 region is CASSPGQGAVNTEAFF. CDR3 DNA sequence: TGCGCCAGCAGCCCGGGACAGGGGGCGGTGAACACTGAAGCTTTCTTT.